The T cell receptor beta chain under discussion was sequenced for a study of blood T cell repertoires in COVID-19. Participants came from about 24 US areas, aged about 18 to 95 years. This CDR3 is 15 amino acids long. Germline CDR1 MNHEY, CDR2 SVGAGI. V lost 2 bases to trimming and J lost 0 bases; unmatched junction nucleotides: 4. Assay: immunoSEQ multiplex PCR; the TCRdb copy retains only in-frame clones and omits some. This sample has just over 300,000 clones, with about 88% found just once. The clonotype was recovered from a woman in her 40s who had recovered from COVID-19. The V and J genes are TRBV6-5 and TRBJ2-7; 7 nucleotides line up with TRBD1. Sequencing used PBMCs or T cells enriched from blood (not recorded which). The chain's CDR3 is CASSYGTESSYEQYF. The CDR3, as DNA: TGTGCCAGCAGTTACGGGACAGAGTCCTCCTACGAGCAGTACTTC.